Shown below are 14 T cell receptor beta chains from a single sample sequenced in a study of shared clonotypes between healthy human individuals. This table comes from immunoSEQ multiplex PCR, and its TCRdb copy is limited to in-frame clones, with some not included. The repertoire holds some 2,500,000 clones, less than 95% seen once, with around 0.38% in the top ten. The sample taken for sequencing was naive CD4+ T cells from PBMCs. Subset denoted: CD45RA+ positively selected. The receptors come from a man aged 18 to 30 in good health. Some clones in this sample may be carry-over from other donors' samples.

The rearrangement links TRBV7-2 to TRBJ1-4; 7 bases map to TRBD1. Germline lookup yields CDR1 SGHTA and CDR2 FQGNSA. The V segment lost 5 bases and the J segment 6 bases; nucleotides outside the gene matches: 3. CDR3 length equals 13 residues. CDR3 loop: CASSPGTDEKLFF. Written as DNA, the CDR3 is TGTGCCAGCAGCCCGGGGACAGATGAAAAACTGTTTTTT.

J is TRBJ2-5 and V is TRBV5-1; 8 nucleotides align to TRBD1. Trimming removed 2 bases from V and 5 bases from J; junction bases left unmatched: 8. This CDR3 has 15 amino acids. The germline V gene has CDR1 SGHRS and CDR2 YFSETQ. CDR3 region: CASSFRGLGWETQYF. In nucleotides, the CDR3 is TGCGCCAGCAGCTTCAGGGGGCTAGGTTGGGAGACCCAGTACTTC.

The J gene is TRBJ1-1, the V gene TRBV15, with D perhaps matching TRBD1 (6 bases). The CDR3 contains 16 residues. The germline V gene encodes CDR1 LNHNV and CDR2 YYDKDF (reference sequence). V gave up 3 bases and J gave up 2 bases, with 16 bases separating them. The CDR3 nucleotides read TGTGCCACCAGCAGGGTACTGGGGGGCGGTAACACTGAAGCTTTCTTT. It codes for CATSRVLGGGNTEAFF.

V and J are TRBV5-1 and TRBJ2-5; 7 nucleotides align to TRBD2. V trimming: 3 bases; J trimming: 1 base; junction bases outside the gene matches: 6. Per germline, CDR1 SGHRS and CDR2 YFSETQ. The CDR3 has 15 residues. The CDR3 loop is CASSSIAGPQETQYF. The CDR3 DNA follows: TGCGCCAGCAGCTCTATAGCGGGCCCCCAAGAGACCCAGTACTTC.

This chain uses TRBV6-5 with TRBJ2-1; D uncertain. The germline V gene has CDR1 MNHEY and CDR2 SVGAGI. Between the trimmed V and J ends, which lost 6 bases and 9 bases, there was a span of 15 bases. CDR3 length: 13 amino acids. CDR3 coding DNA: TGTGCCAGCAGGCTTAGAAGGCTGGCTGAGCAGTTCTTC. Translation: CASRLRRLAEQFF.

The chain combines TRBV5-1 with TRBJ2-3; TRBD2 aligns across 15 bases. CDR3 length equals 18 residues. CDR1 is SGHRS, CDR2 YFSETQ, per germline. The trim removed 2 bases at V and 2 bases at J, leaving 6 bases unmatched. Here the CDR3 DNA reads TGCGCCAGCAGCTTACAGGGACTAGCGGGAGGTACCACAGATACGCAGTATTTT. Residues: CASSLQGLAGGTTDTQYF.

The chain has TRBV6-5 and TRBJ2-1, with 10 nucleotides matching TRBD1. Germline CDR1 and CDR2: MNHEY and SVGAGI. The CDR3 has 15 residues. Trimming took 7 bases from V and 8 from J; bases not matched to a gene: 11. The CDR3 spells CASNRLGQGVDEQFF. The CDR3 nucleotides are TGTGCCAGCAACCGACTCGGACAGGGGGTGGATGAGCAGTTCTTC.

This chain connects TRBV30 to TRBJ2-6, with unresolved D. Germline V gives CDR1 GTSNPN, CDR2 SVGIG (reference sequence). Trimming pared 0 bases from V and 2 bases from J, leaving 5 bases between. The CDR3 is made up of 14 amino acids. The DNA of the CDR3 is TGTGCCTGGAGTGTATCTACTGGGGCCAACGTCCTGACTTTC. Encoded protein: CAWSVSTGANVLTF.

The rearrangement joins TRBV2 to TRBJ2-7, with 7 bases fitting TRBD1. CDR3 size: 14 residues. In germline, CDR1 is SNHLY, CDR2 FYNNEI. V lost 7 bases and J lost 0; bases outside the gene matches: 6. CDR3 in DNA: TGTGCCAGCATGATCAGGGGGAGCTCCTACGAGCAGTACTTC. Residues: CASMIRGSSYEQYF.

V is TRBV5-1 and J is TRBJ2-2; 7 bases match TRBD1. Germline CDR1 and CDR2: SGHRS and YFSETQ. The CDR3 is 15 residues long. J lost 0 bases, V lost 7 bases, and 6 bases had no gene match. DNA for the CDR3: TGCGCCAGCGCCCCAGGGACAGCGAACACCGGGGAGCTGTTTTTT. This codes for CASAPGTANTGELFF.

The genes are TRBV5-1 and TRBJ1-1; a weak D match, TRBD1 (5 bases). V was pared by 4 bases and J by 1 base, with 14 bases between. Germline CDR1 and CDR2: SGHRS and YFSETQ. This CDR3 has 15 amino acids. CDR3 loop: CASSPRTDRNTEAFF. In DNA, the CDR3 is TGCGCCAGCAGCCCCCGGACCGACAGGAACACTGAAGCTTTCTTT. The whole variable domain, filled in from reference TRBV5-1 and TRBJ1-1, reads KAGVTQTPRYLIKTRGQQVTLSCSPISGHRSVSWYQQTPGQGLQFLFEYFSETQRNKGNFPGRFSGRQFSNSRSEMNVSTLELGDSALYLCASSPRTDRNTEAFFGQGTRLTVV.

This clone has more than one count but fewer than ten. The chain recombines TRBV19 with TRBJ1-1, with 7 nucleotides matching TRBD1. This CDR3 has 14 amino acids. The V gene end was trimmed by 5 bases and the J gene end by 1 base; junction bases not matched to a gene: 4. From germline, CDR1 is LNHDA and CDR2 SQIVND (reference sequence). The CDR3 region has the DNA TGTGCCAGTAGTCCGGACAGGTGGAACACTGAAGCTTTCTTT. Translating gives CASSPDRWNTEAFF.

The CDR3 loop reads CASSSRGDRSYNEQFF. DNA for the CDR3: TGTGCCAGCAGCTCCAGGGGGGACAGGTCCTACAATGAGCAGTTCTTC. The chain employs TRBV7-9 and TRBJ2-1, with TRBD1 matching 8 bases. The CDR3 consists of 16 residues. Germline V lookup: CDR1 SEHNR, CDR2 FQNEAQ (reference sequence). J gave up 1 base and V 4 bases, and 6 bases lay outside the gene matches.

The V and J genes are TRBV18 and TRBJ1-4; tentatively, D is TRBD1 (6 bases). This CDR3 comprises 12 residues. V shed 3 bases and J shed 10 bases, with 9 bases lying between them. The V gene's germline CDR1 is KGHSH and CDR2 LQKENI. The CDR3 nucleotides read TGTGCCAGCTCACCGGAGGGGGGAAAACTGTTTTTT. It translates to CASSPEGGKLFF.